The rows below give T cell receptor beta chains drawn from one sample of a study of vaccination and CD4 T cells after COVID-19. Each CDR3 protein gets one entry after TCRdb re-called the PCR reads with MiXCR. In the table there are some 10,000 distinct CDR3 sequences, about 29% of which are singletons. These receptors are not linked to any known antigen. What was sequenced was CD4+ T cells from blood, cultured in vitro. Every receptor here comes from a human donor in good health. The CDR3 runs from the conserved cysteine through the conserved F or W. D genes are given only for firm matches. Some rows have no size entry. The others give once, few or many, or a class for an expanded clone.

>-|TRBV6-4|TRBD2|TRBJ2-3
CASSLAGGLQYF
TGTGCCAGCAGCCTAGCGGGAGGTTTACAGTATTTT
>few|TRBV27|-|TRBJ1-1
CASSPRSGTFEAFF
TGTGCCAGCAGCCCCAGATCCGGGACATTTGAAGCTTTCTTT
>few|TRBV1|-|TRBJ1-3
CTSSPRGSSGNTIYF
TGCACCAGCAGCCCCCGGGGGTCCTCTGGAAACACCATATATTTT
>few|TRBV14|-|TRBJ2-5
CASSRGLETQYF
TGTGCCAGCAGCCGGGGGTTGGAGACCCAGTACTTC
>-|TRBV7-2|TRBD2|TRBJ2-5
CASSLYPGLAGVETQYF
TGTGCCAGCAGCTTATACCCGGGACTAGCGGGAGTAGAGACCCAGTACTTC
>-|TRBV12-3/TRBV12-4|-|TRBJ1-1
CASREQANTEAFF
TGTGCCAGCAGAGAACAGGCGAACACTGAAGCTTTCTTT
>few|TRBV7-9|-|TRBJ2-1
CASSFPPRSSYNEQFF
TGTGCCAGCAGCTTTCCCCCTAGAAGCTCCTACAATGAGCAGTTCTTC
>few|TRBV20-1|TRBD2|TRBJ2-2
CSANPASGGMNTGELFF
TGCAGTGCTAATCCAGCTAGCGGGGGAATGAACACCGGGGAGCTGTTTTTT
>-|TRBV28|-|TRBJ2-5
CASSSLRTEGKETQYF
TGTGCCAGCAGTTCGCTGAGGACAGAAGGGAAAGAGACCCAGTACTTC
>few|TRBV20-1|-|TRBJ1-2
CSVGDKNGYTF
TGCAGTGTCGGGGACAAGAATGGCTACACCTTC
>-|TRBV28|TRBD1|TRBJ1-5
CASSSGQGIHQPQHF
TGTGCCAGCAGTTCGGGACAGGGGATTCATCAGCCCCAGCATTTT
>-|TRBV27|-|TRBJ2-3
CASSDYGSDTQYF
TGTGCCAGCAGCGACTACGGGTCCGATACGCAGTATTTT
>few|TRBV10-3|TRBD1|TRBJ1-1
CAADGTGGHKEAFF
TGTGCCGCAGATGGGACAGGGGGCCATAAGGAGGCTTTCTTT
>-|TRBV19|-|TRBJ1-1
CASSSFGVVVTEAFF
TGTGCCAGCTCCTCTTTTGGGGTAGTGGTCACTGAAGCTTTCTTT
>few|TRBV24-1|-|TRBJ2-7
CATSTVRGRGWEQYF
TGTGCCACCAGCACCGTGAGGGGCAGGGGCTGGGAGCAGTACTTC
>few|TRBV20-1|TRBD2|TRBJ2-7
CSAPDPLAGGPNEQYF
TGCAGTGCTCCCGACCCCCTAGCGGGAGGGCCTAACGAGCAGTACTTC
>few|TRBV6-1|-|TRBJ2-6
CTVDSGANVLTF
TGTACAGTGGACTCTGGGGCCAACGTCCTGACTTTC
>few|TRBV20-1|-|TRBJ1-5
CSARGYSSNQPQHF
TGCAGTGCTAGAGGTTACAGTAGCAATCAGCCCCAGCATTTT
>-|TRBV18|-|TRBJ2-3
CASSPVVVDTQYF
TGTGCCAGCTCACCCGTTGTCGTAGATACGCAGTATTTT
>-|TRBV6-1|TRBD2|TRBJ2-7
CASSESASGSYEQYF
TGTGCCAGCAGTGAATCAGCTAGCGGGTCCTACGAGCAGTACTTC
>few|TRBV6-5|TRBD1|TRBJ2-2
CASSSWDRVHTGELFF
TGTGCCAGCAGTTCTTGGGACAGGGTACACACCGGGGAGCTGTTTTTT
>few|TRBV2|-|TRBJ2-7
CASSPILSSYEQYF
TGTGCCAGCAGTCCGATTTTAAGCTCCTACGAGCAGTACTTC
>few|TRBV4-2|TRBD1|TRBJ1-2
CASSQGDSSYGYTF
TGTGCCAGCAGCCAAGGGGACAGTTCCTATGGCTACACCTTC
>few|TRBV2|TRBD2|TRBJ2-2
CASSEASGVTGELFF
TGTGCCAGCAGTGAAGCTAGCGGGGTCACCGGGGAGCTGTTTTTT
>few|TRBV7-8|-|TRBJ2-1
CASSLDRVFNEQFF
TGTGCCAGCAGCTTAGACAGGGTGTTTAATGAGCAGTTCTTC
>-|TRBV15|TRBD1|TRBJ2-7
CATSRDWGTGEFGNSYEQYF
TGTGCCACCAGCAGAGATTGGGGGACAGGGGAGTTCGGAAACTCCTACGAGCAGTACTTC
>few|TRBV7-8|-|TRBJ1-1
CASSLFLAGEAFF
TGTGCCAGCAGCCTTTTTCTGGCTGGGGAAGCTTTCTTT
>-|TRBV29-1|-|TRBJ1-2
CSAMSGGGYTF
TGCAGCGCCATGTCCGGGGGCGGCTACACCTTC
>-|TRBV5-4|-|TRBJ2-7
CASSPRGVDEQYF
TGTGCCAGCAGCCCCCGCGGGGTGGACGAGCAGTACTTC
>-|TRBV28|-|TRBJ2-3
CASSFDTQYF
TGTGCCAGCAGTTTCGATACGCAGTATTTT
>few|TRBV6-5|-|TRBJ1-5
CASSLHYDTQPQHF
TGTGCCAGCAGTTTACATTATGACACTCAGCCCCAGCATTTT
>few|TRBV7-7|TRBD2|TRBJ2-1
CASSSGLAGASEQFF
TGTGCTAGCAGCTCGGGACTAGCGGGAGCCAGTGAGCAGTTCTTC
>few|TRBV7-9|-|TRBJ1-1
CASSLSVMNTEAFF
TGTGCCAGCAGCTTGTCGGTTATGAACACTGAAGCTTTCTTT
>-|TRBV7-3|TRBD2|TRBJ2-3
CASSLFGRATDTQYF
TGTGCCAGCAGCTTATTCGGGAGGGCCACAGATACGCAGTATTTT
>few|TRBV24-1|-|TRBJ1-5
CATSYSNQPQHF
TGTGCCACCAGTTATAGCAATCAGCCCCAGCATTTT